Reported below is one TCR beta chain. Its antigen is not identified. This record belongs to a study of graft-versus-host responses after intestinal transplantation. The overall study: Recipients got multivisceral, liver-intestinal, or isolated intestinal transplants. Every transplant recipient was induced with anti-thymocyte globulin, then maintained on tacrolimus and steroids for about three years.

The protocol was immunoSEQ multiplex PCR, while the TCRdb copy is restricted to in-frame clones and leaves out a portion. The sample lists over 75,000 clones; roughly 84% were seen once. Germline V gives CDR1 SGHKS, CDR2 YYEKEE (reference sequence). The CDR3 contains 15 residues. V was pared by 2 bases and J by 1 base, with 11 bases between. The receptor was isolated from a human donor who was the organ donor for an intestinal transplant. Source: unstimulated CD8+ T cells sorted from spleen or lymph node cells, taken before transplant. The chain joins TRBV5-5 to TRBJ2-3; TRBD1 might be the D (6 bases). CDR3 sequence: CASSFWPGGTDTQYF. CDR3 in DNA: TGTGCCAGCAGCTTTTGGCCAGGGGGCACAGATACGCAGTATTTT.